The 23 T cell receptor beta chains below come from one sample, sequenced in a study of early T cells in non-severe SARS-CoV-2 infection. Via MiXCR, TCRdb re-called the 5' RACE reads, giving one row per CDR3 protein. The table shows about 52,000 distinct CDR3 sequences, with approximately 11% occurring only once. Sequenced input: whole blood. The source of these receptors is an adult who was a healthcare worker with PCR-confirmed SARS-CoV-2 infection or an uninfected control (not recorded which).

V is TRBV28 and J is TRBJ2-2; D is possibly TRBD1 (5 bases). Between the trimmed V and J ends, which lost 5 bases and 4 bases, there was a span of 11 bases. Germline CDR1 MDHEN, CDR2 SYDVKM. This CDR3 is 14 amino acids long. The CDR3 sequence: CASSNGHTTGELFF. CDR3 DNA: TGTGCCAGCAGTAATGGACATACCACCGGGGAGCTGTTTTTT.

The chain has TRBV10-3 and TRBJ2-3, with 7 bases fitting TRBD1. Germline V lookup: CDR1 ENHRY, CDR2 SYGVKD. CDR3 length equals 14 residues. The J segment lost 3 bases and the V segment lost 10 bases, leaving 10 bases of the junction unmatched. The CDR3 nucleotides read TGTGCCACTCAGACAGGGTCGTTGACAGATACGCAGTATTTT. Translation gives CATQTGSLTDTQYF.

The sample holds a few counts of this clonotype. The J gene is TRBJ2-2, the V gene TRBV4-2, with D perhaps matching TRBD1 (5 bases). The V gene's germline CDR1 is LGHNA and CDR2 YNFKEQ. V lost 3 bases, J lost 6 bases, and 14 bases lay in between. The CDR3 is 15 amino acids. CDR3 nucleotides: TGTGCCAGCAGCCAGATTGCCATAGGGGCCGGGGAGCTGTTTTTT. This translates into CASSQIAIGAGELFF.

V and J are TRBV12-3 or TRBV12-4 and TRBJ2-1, with 10 positions matching TRBD1. The CDR3 has 13 amino acids. Trimming removed 7 bases from V and 9 bases from J; junction bases left unmatched: 6. CDR3 protein: CASNDRGLFEQFF. The CDR3 nucleotides are TGTGCCAGCAACGACAGGGGGCTATTTGAGCAGTTCTTC.

This chain links TRBV4-3 with TRBJ1-3; the D is unclear. The CDR3 is 16 residues long. V was cut by 2 bases and J by 0 bases, with 11 bases left in between. Germline V gives CDR1 LGHNA, CDR2 YSLEER. CDR3 region: CASSQFIVDSGNTIYF. DNA for the CDR3: TGCGCCAGCAGCCAATTCATCGTGGACTCTGGAAACACCATATATTTT.

This clonotype was found many times. The CDR3 here is CASSQVGADTQYF. CDR3 bases: TGTGCCAGCAGCCAAGTTGGGGCAGATACGCAGTATTTT. The rearrangement links TRBV3-1 to TRBJ2-3; D is undetermined. CDR3 length: 13 residues. V was pared by 1 base and J by 4 bases, with 6 bases between. The germline gives CDR1 LGHDT, CDR2 YNNKEL (reference sequence).

This clonotype came up many times. The rearrangement links TRBV20-1 to TRBJ2-1, with TRBD2 matching 9 bases. J lost 6 bases, V lost 3 bases, and 9 bases had no gene match. CDR1 and CDR2 (germline): DFQATT, SNEGSKA (reference sequence). This CDR3 has 15 amino acids. DNA for the CDR3: TGCAGTGCTAGTTGGGCTAGCGGGATTGGCAATGAGCAGTTCTTC. Protein sequence: CSASWASGIGNEQFF.

The rearrangement links TRBV7-2 to TRBJ1-2; D call uncertain. The CDR3 is 12 residues long. Per germline, CDR1 SGHTA and CDR2 FQGNSA. The ends were cut back, 1 base at V and 9 bases at J, with 9 bases in the middle. CDR3 loop: CASSLDLDSYTF. For the CDR3, the DNA is TGTGCCAGCAGCTTAGATCTGGATAGCTACACCTTC. The full variable domain, its missing parts supplied by reference TRBV7-2 and TRBJ1-2, is GAGVSQSPSNKVTEKGKDVELRCDPISGHTALYWYRQSLGQGLEFLIYFQGNSAPDKSGLPSDRFSAERTGGSVSTLTIQRTQQEDSAVYLCASSLDLDSYTFGSGTRLTVV.

V usage is TRBV30 and J usage is TRBJ2-4; no definite D call. The CDR3 runs 14 residues. From germline, CDR1 is GTSNPN and CDR2 SVGIG (reference sequence). V was shortened by 0 bases and J by 1 base, with 7 bases between the two germline ends. Written as DNA, the CDR3 is TGTGCCTGGAGTGTACGTGGGGCCAAAAACATTCAGTACTTC. It specifies CAWSVRGAKNIQYF.

This clonotype has a count of ten or more. This sequence joins TRBV6-6 and TRBJ1-5; D possibly corresponds to TRBD1 (5 bases). CDR1 is MNHNY, CDR2 SVGAGI, per germline (reference sequence). Deletions cut 6 bases from V and 0 bases from J, with 15 bases between. The CDR3 runs to 16 residues. This CDR3 reads CASSSDWGSSNQPQHF. CDR3 nucleotide sequence: TGTGCCAGCAGCTCTGACTGGGGGAGTAGCAATCAGCCCCAGCATTTT.

The sample holds a few counts of this clonotype. The V and J genes are TRBV3-1 and TRBJ1-1; D not resolved. Germline CDR1 reads LGHDT; CDR2 reads YNNKEL (reference sequence). The CDR3 is made up of 12 amino acids. The V gene lost 5 bases and the J gene lost 0 bases, with 4 bases spanning the gap. The CDR3 reads CASSSMNTEAFF. As DNA, the CDR3 is TGTGCCAGCAGCTCGATGAACACTGAAGCTTTCTTT.

The chain's CDR3 is CATSRTFTSANTGELFF. The DNA for the CDR3 is TGTGCCACCAGCAGAACTTTCACTAGCGCGAACACCGGGGAGCTGTTTTTT. The chain carries TRBV15 and TRBJ2-2, with 7 bases that match TRBD2. The junction had 6 bases not matched to a gene; V was cut back by 2 bases and J by 0 bases. The CDR3 consists of 17 residues. From germline, CDR1 is LNHNV and CDR2 YYDKDF (reference sequence).

Ten or more counts support this clonotype. The CDR3 region is CASSLDRGLVNEQFF. CDR3 nucleotide sequence: TGTGCCAGCAGCTTGGATCGGGGGTTAGTCAATGAGCAGTTCTTC. The chain links TRBV5-4 to TRBJ2-1, with D perhaps TRBD2 (6 bases). The CDR3 is 15 amino acids. Germline values: CDR1 SGHNT, CDR2 YYREEE (reference sequence). Trimming cost V 0 bases and J 6 bases, with 13 bases left between them.

This rearrangement joins TRBV5-4 to TRBJ2-1; D gene unclear. The V end lost 0 bases, the J end lost 8 bases, and 12 bases lay between the germline ends. The CDR3 totals 14 residues. CDR1 is SGHNT and CDR2 is YYREEE in the germline V gene (reference sequence). This CDR3 reads CASSLGGLRYEQFF. The CDR3 region has the DNA TGTGCCAGCAGCTTGGGTGGGCTCCGGTATGAGCAGTTCTTC.

Many counts were recorded for this clonotype. This sequence joins TRBV28 and TRBJ1-6; 7 bases match TRBD1. CDR3 length equals 16 residues. Germline CDR1 is MDHEN and CDR2 is SYDVKM. The V segment lost 5 bases and the J segment 7 bases; nucleotides outside the gene matches: 11. DNA for the CDR3: TGTGCCAGCAGTCCGCTCAGGGGGATGGGGAATTCACCCCTCCACTTT. Its protein product is CASSPLRGMGNSPLHF. Full variable domain (remainder filled in from reference TRBV28 and TRBJ1-6): DVKVTQSSRYLVKRTGEKVFLECVQDMDHENMFWYRQDPGLGLRLIYFSYDVKMKEKGDIPEGYSVSREKKERFSLILESASTNQTSMYLCASSPLRGMGNSPLHFGNGTRLTVT.

This clonotype has just a few counts. This rearrangement joins TRBV12-3 or TRBV12-4 to TRBJ1-2; 10 bases match TRBD1. The CDR3 runs 15 residues. Losses at the gene ends were 5 bases for V and 8 bases for J; bases not matched to a gene: 11. CDR3 DNA sequence: TGTGCCAGCAGTCCGACAGGGGGCGGGCCCGAAGGCTACACCTTC. Translation: CASSPTGGGPEGYTF.

The rearrangement links TRBV25-1 to TRBJ2-1; no clear D. Trimming left V 2 bases short and J 5 bases short, with 7 bases between. This CDR3 is 13 amino acids long. CDR1 and CDR2 (germline): MGHDK, SYGVNS. Written as DNA, the CDR3 is TGTGCCAGCAGTGAACTGGCTCACAATGAGCAGTTCTTC. Its protein is CASSELAHNEQFF. The whole variable domain, remainder taken from reference TRBV25-1 and TRBJ2-1, is EADIYQTPRYLVIGTGKKITLECSQTMGHDKMYWYQQDPGMELHLIHYSYGVNSTEKGDLSSESTVSRIRTEHFPLTLESARPSHTSQYLCASSELAHNEQFFGPGTRLTVL.

V and J are TRBV6-5 and TRBJ2-7; maybe TRBD2 (5 bases). V lost 3 bases and J 1 base, leaving 10 bases between the germline ends. The CDR3 totals 14 residues. Per the germline V gene, CDR1 is MNHEY and CDR2 is SVGAGI. CDR3 nucleotides: TGTGCCAGCAGTTATACTAGTAGGTCCTACGAGCAGTACTTC. It is translated as CASSYTSRSYEQYF.

This clonotype was counted at least ten times. This chain connects TRBV29-1 to TRBJ2-7; D is unclear. The V gene's germline CDR1 is SQVTM and CDR2 ANQGSEA. The CDR3 is made up of 11 amino acids. With 2 bases removed from V and 6 bases from J, the gap between germline ends came to 8 bases. Written as DNA, the CDR3 is TGCAGCGTTGAAATTCTGGGCGAGCAGTACTTC. Residues: CSVEILGEQYF.

This clonotype has more than one count but fewer than ten. V usage is TRBV10-2 and J usage is TRBJ2-2; D is undetermined. The CDR3 has 14 residues. V was pared by 5 bases and J by 0 bases, with 7 bases between. Germline assignment: CDR1 WSHSY and CDR2 SAAADI. CDR3 DNA: TGCGCCAGCAGTAGGTCTGCGAACACCGGGGAGCTGTTTTTT. Protein sequence: CASSRSANTGELFF.

The table lists this clonotype with many counts. The CDR3 nucleotides read TGCGCCAGCAGCCAAGCCGGGAGTAGCAATGAGCAGTTCTTC. It encodes CASSQAGSSNEQFF. The chain uses TRBV4-3 and TRBJ2-1; D may be TRBD2 (6 bases). The CDR3 consists of 14 residues. Trimming stripped 1 base from V and 6 bases from J, with 10 bases between. Germline V lookup: CDR1 LGHNA, CDR2 YSLEER.

This clonotype has more than one count but fewer than ten. The chain has TRBV6-5 and TRBJ2-7; no firm D call. Germline loops: CDR1 MNHEY, CDR2 SVGAGI. The V end was cut by 3 bases, the J end by 2 bases, with 11 bases between. This CDR3 contains 14 residues. CDR3 nucleotide sequence: TGTGCCAGCAGTTATAGGGTCGGAACCTACGAGCAGTACTTC. This translates into CASSYRVGTYEQYF.

The chain has TRBV6-2 or TRBV6-3 and TRBJ1-2; TRBD1 agrees at 10 bases. There are 19 residues in the CDR3. Germline values: CDR1 MNHEY, CDR2 SVGEGT. V lost 2 bases, J lost 2 bases, and 14 bases stayed unmatched. CDR3 coding DNA: TGTGCCAGCAGTTACCCCGAAGGCCCGGGACAGGGGACCAACTATGGCTACACCTTC. As protein: CASSYPEGPGQGTNYGYTF.